This T cell receptor beta chain was captured in a study of T cells in Graves' hyperthyroidism and ophthalmopathy. The CDR3 runs to 15 residues. V was pared by 5 bases and J by 4 bases, with 10 bases of the junction left unmatched. Germline lookup yields CDR1 SGHAT and CDR2 FQNNGV. PBMCs came from 10 ml fresh peripheral blood. What was amplified from RNA transcripts were TCR beta CDR3 regions. First-round RT-PCR targeting the TCR CDR3 was performed with the HTBI primer set. TCRdb re-called the multiplex PCR reads with MiXCR, one entry per CDR3 protein. Of 690,000 or so distinct CDR3 sequences detected, over 15% appear once; the ten largest clones hold approximately 15%. This clonotype has at least ten counts.

Source material: blood. The sequence was obtained from a woman aged 45-65 years with Graves' hyperthyroidism that later progressed to Graves' ophthalmopathy. V is TRBV11-2 and J is TRBJ2-5; 7 positions agree with TRBD2. CDR3 amino acids: CASSPALGGRETQYF. In DNA, the CDR3 is TGTGCCAGCAGCCCGGCTTTGGGGGGGAGAGAGACCCAGTACTTC.